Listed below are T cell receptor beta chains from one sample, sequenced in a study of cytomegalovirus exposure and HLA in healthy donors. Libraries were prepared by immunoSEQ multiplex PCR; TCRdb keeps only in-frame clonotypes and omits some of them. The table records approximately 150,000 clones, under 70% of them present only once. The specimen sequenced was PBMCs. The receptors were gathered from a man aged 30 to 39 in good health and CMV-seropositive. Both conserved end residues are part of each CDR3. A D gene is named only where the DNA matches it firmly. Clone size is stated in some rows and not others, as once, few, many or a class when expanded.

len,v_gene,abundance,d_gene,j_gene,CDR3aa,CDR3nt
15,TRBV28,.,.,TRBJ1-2,CASSLVRGLNYGYTF,TGTGCCAGCAGTTTAGTTCGGGGTTTGAACTATGGCTACACCTTC
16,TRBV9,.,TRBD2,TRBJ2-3,CASSVSASGATDTQYF,TGTGCCAGCAGCGTATCAGCTAGCGGGGCAACAGATACGCAGTATTTT
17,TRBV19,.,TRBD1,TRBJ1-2,CASIREDREEFYYGYTF,TGTGCCAGTATCAGAGAAGACAGGGAGGAGTTCTACTATGGCTACACCTTC
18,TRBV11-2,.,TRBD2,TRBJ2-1,CASSLGLGGTSGSHEQFF,TGTGCCAGCAGCTTAGGGTTGGGTGGGACTAGCGGGAGCCATGAGCAGTTCTTC
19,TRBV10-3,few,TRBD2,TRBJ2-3,CAIRPAAGELAGVGDTQYF,TGTGCCATCAGACCGGCGGCAGGGGAACTAGCGGGAGTCGGAGATACGCAGTATTTT
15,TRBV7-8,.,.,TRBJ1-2,CASSLGTTASRGYTF,TGTGCCAGCAGCTTAGGCACGACAGCCTCCCGGGGCTACACCTTC
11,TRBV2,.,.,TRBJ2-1,CASNVFNEQFF,TGTGCCAGCAATGTCTTTAATGAGCAGTTCTTC
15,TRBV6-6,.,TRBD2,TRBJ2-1,CASSRTSGAYNEQFF,TGTGCCAGCAGCCGGACTAGCGGGGCCTACAATGAGCAGTTCTTC
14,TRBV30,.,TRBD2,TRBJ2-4,CAWSVHGGGNIQYF,TGTGCCTGGAGTGTACACGGGGGGGGAAACATTCAGTACTTC
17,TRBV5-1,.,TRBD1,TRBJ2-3,CASSSPTGTASTDTQYF,TGCGCCAGCAGCTCGCCAACAGGGACAGCGAGCACAGATACGCAGTATTTT
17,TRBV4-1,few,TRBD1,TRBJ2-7,CASSQDRGQGGAYEQYF,TGCGCCAGCAGCCAAGATCGGGGACAGGGGGGCGCCTACGAGCAGTACTTC
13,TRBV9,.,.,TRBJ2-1,CASSAVSHNEQFF,TGTGCCAGCAGCGCGGTTAGTCATAATGAGCAGTTCTTC
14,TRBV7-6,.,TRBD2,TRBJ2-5,CASREIAGAETQYF,TGTGCCAGCAGGGAGATAGCGGGAGCAGAGACCCAGTACTTC
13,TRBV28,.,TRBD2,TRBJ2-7,CASWPGGSYEQYF,TGTGCCAGCTGGCCGGGAGGCTCCTACGAGCAGTACTTC
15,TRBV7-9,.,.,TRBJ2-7,CASGLGGGGSPEQYF,TGTGCCAGCGGCTTAGGGGGGGGTGGGAGCCCCGAGCAGTACTTC
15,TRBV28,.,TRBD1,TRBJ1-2,CASLTAGTGGLGYTF,TGTGCCAGCCTCACCGCCGGGACAGGGGGCCTTGGCTACACCTTC
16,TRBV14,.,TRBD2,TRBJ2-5,CASSQSGTSPLETQYF,TGTGCCAGCAGCCAATCCGGGACTAGCCCTTTGGAGACCCAGTACTTC
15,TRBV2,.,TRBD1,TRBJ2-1,CASRRTGTVSNEQFF,TGTGCCAGCAGAAGGACAGGGACCGTCTCCAATGAGCAGTTCTTC
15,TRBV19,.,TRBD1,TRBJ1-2,CASSIEDRGLYGYTF,TGTGCCAGTAGTATAGAAGACAGGGGTCTCTATGGCTACACCTTC
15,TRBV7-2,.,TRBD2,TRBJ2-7,CASSVGLAGAYEQYF,TGTGCCAGCAGCGTGGGACTAGCGGGAGCCTACGAGCAGTACTTC
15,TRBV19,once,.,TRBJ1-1,CASSSLGGAVTEAFF,TGTGCCAGTAGTTCCCTCGGAGGGGCGGTCACTGAAGCTTTCTTT
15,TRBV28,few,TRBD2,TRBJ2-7,CASSPGTSLPDEQYF,TGTGCCAGCAGCCCCGGGACTAGCCTTCCCGACGAGCAGTACTTC
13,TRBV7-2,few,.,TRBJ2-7,CASSEAPVYEQYF,TGTGCCAGCAGCGAGGCTCCTGTCTACGAGCAGTACTTC
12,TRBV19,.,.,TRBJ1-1,CASSINGVEAFF,TGTGCCAGTAGTATCAATGGAGTTGAAGCTTTCTTT
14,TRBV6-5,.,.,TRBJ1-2,CASSYVTGNYGYTF,TGTGCCAGCAGTTATGTGACAGGCAACTATGGCTACACCTTC
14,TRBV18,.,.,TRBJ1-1,CASSPQPLDTEAFF,TGTGCCAGCTCACCACAGCCGCTTGACACTGAAGCTTTCTTT
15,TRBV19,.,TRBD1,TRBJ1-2,CASSPPPDRVNGYTF,TGTGCCAGTAGTCCCCCCCCGGACAGGGTAAATGGCTACACCTTC
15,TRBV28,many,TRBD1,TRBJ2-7,CASSQLQGVSYEQYF,TGTGCCAGCAGCCAACTTCAGGGGGTCTCCTACGAGCAGTACTTC